The following is a T cell receptor (beta chain) sequence with its context. Its specificity is unknown. Trimming removed 6 bases from V and 6 bases from J, with 9 bases in between. The CDR3 totals 11 residues. The germline gives CDR1 DFQATT, CDR2 SNEGSKA (reference sequence). The data originate from a study of cytomegalovirus exposure and HLA in healthy donors. Across the whole study: Per a later analysis, the roughly 700 first-cohort and some 110 validation repertoires shared one platform.

Broader study findings: That first-cohort TCR clusters tended to co-occur in the 95 to 150 validation repertoires was found in a later analysis. Over 150 TCR beta chains were listed as cytomegalovirus-associated. Cytomegalovirus status was reportedly diagnosed by the classifier with high specificity and sensitivity.

Profiled with immunoSEQ multiplex PCR; TCRdb holds only in-frame clones, not every one. This sample has tens of thousands of clones; about nine tenths occur once, and the top ten carry roughly 2.1%. The TCR comes from a man aged 25 to 45 in good health and CMV-seronegative. V gene TRBV20-1 combines with J gene TRBJ2-1; D remains ambiguous. The specimen sequenced was PBMCs. The CDR3 DNA follows: TGCAGTGCCCCAAGCCCCAATGAGCAGTTCTTC. This sequence encodes CSAPSPNEQFF.